This entry lists 30 T cell receptor beta chains sequenced from one sample in a study of molecular identifiers for immune sequencing clone quantification. One entry per CDR3 protein, called by TCRdb with MiXCR from the PCR reads. This sample has over 550,000 distinct CDR3 sequences, with about 25% found just once. The sequencing input was naive CD8+ T cells from blood, with Jurkat cell RNA spiked in. Subset meaning: FACS-sorted CD8+CD4-CCR7+CD45RA+ naive T cells. These receptor sequences come from a human donor in good health. Some libraries in this study had Jurkat cell RNA spiked in.

The chain is built from TRBV4-1 and TRBJ2-7, with 10 bases identical to TRBD1. V was pared by 4 bases and J by 0 bases, with 6 bases of the junction left unmatched. Germline CDR1 MGHRA, CDR2 YSYEKL. The CDR3 spans 16 residues. CDR3 amino acids: CASSLGTGDSSYEQYF. CDR3 DNA sequence: TGCGCCAGCAGCCTGGGGACAGGGGATAGCTCCTACGAGCAGTACTTC.

The rearrangement links TRBV20-1 to TRBJ2-1; D possibly corresponds to TRBD1 (6 bases). With 6 bases removed from V and 2 bases from J, the gap between germline ends came to 17 bases. The CDR3 extends over 15 amino acids. Germline values: CDR1 DFQATT, CDR2 SNEGSKA (reference sequence). In DNA, the CDR3 is TGCAGTGCGACAACCGACAGGTCCGCCTACAATGAGCAGTTCTTC. It encodes CSATTDRSAYNEQFF.

This clonotype came up a few times. This chain joins TRBV5-4 and TRBJ2-7; the D gene could be TRBD1 or TRBD2 (5 bases each). V was clipped by 4 bases and J by 1 base, with 18 bases between them. In germline, CDR1 is SGHNT, CDR2 YYREEE (reference sequence). The CDR3 runs 16 residues. The CDR3, as DNA: TGTGCCAGCAGCAGAAAGGGACGCCCACTGTCCTACGAGCAGTACTTC. Encoded protein: CASSRKGRPLSYEQYF.

Concerning this clonotype itself: This may stem from a read error, because a much larger clone lies one nucleotide away. The chain uses TRBV21-1 and TRBJ2-3. TRBV21-1 is flagged as a pseudogene. CDR3 length equals 17 residues. The CDR3 region is CASSKAVRDGRTDTQYF. DNA of the CDR3: TGTGCCAGCAGCAAAGCCGTACGAGACGGCCGCACAGATACGCAGTATTTT.

The rearrangement links TRBV5-6 to TRBJ2-7; 8 positions agree with TRBD1. The CDR3 covers 15 residues. After removal of 4 bases from V and 3 bases from J, the junction contained 9 bases not matched to a gene. The germline gives CDR1 SGHDT, CDR2 YYEEEE. This CDR3 is CASSATQGALYEQYF. CDR3 DNA: TGTGCCAGCAGCGCCACCCAGGGGGCTCTCTACGAGCAGTACTTC.

This chain uses TRBV11-2 with TRBJ2-1; 10 bases align to TRBD1. The germline V gene has CDR1 SGHAT and CDR2 FQNNGV. The CDR3 runs 16 residues. With V trimmed by 4 bases and J by 3 bases, 6 bases remained unmatched. CDR3 region: CASSSNRDRGYNEQFF. In DNA form, the CDR3 reads TGTGCCAGCAGCTCGAACCGGGACAGGGGCTACAATGAGCAGTTCTTC.

This clonotype showed up many times. V gene TRBV7-6 combines with J gene TRBJ2-3, with TRBD1 matching 8 bases. With V trimmed by 6 bases and J by 6 bases, 11 bases remained unmatched. Germline loops: CDR1 SGHVS, CDR2 FNYEAQ. The CDR3 sequence is 15 residues long. CDR3 coding DNA: TGTGCCAGCAGTGGACAGGGCGCTATCACGGATACGCAGTATTTT. Translated, it gives CASSGQGAITDTQYF.

Remarks on this clonotype: Since a much larger clone is just one base distant, this may be a read error. The CDR3 carries no conserved terminal phenylalanine or tryptophan, so it likely arises from a read error. CDR3 sequence (DNA): TGTGCCAGCGAGGGGGTCGACTCCTACGAGCAGTACTCC. Amino acids: CASEGVDSYEQYS. The chain links TRBV25-1 to TRBJ2-7, with TRBD1 as a possible D gene (6 bases). Germline assignment: CDR1 MGHDK and CDR2 SYGVNS. The CDR3 has 13 amino acids. V lost 8 bases and J lost 0, with 11 bases in between.

In its sample, this clonotype was seen a few times. This chain connects TRBV4-1 to TRBJ1-1; 12 positions agree with TRBD1. This CDR3 contains 17 residues. The junction had 10 bases not matched to a gene; V was cut back by 1 base and J by 7 bases. CDR1 is MGHRA and CDR2 is YSYEKL in the germline V gene. CDR3 DNA sequence: TGCGCCAGCAGCCAAGTTTCGATGGGACAGGGGGCGGTTGAAGCTTTCTTT. The encoded protein is CASSQVSMGQGAVEAFF.

This clonotype was detected a few times. This chain links TRBV4-1 with TRBJ2-7; D may be TRBD2 (5 bases). The CDR3 loop spans 18 amino acids. From germline, CDR1 is MGHRA and CDR2 YSYEKL. V was trimmed by 0 bases and J by 0 bases, leaving 18 bases between them. The CDR3 is CASSQDKFGLGNSYEQYF. In DNA, the CDR3 is TGCGCCAGCAGCCAAGATAAGTTCGGACTCGGAAACTCCTACGAGCAGTACTTC.

The V and J genes are TRBV7-9 and TRBJ2-6; TRBD1 aligns across 7 bases. V shed 7 bases, J shed 3 bases, and the junction held 12 bases outside the gene matches. The CDR3 is 17 amino acids. CDR1 and CDR2 from the germline V gene are SEHNR and FQNEAQ (reference sequence). CDR3 in amino acids: CASMAWDRDFGANVLTF. CDR3 DNA: TGTGCCAGCATGGCCTGGGACAGAGATTTTGGGGCCAACGTCCTGACTTTC.

This clonotype appeared many times. The chain recombines TRBV13 with TRBJ2-7; no firm D call. Germline CDR1 reads PRHDT; CDR2 reads FYEKMQ (reference sequence). This CDR3 has 14 residues. Trimming removed 5 bases from V and 5 bases from J, with 16 bases in between. The CDR3 is CASSPDHRGHEQYF. The DNA of the CDR3 is TGTGCCAGCAGCCCCGACCATCGAGGCCACGAGCAGTACTTC.

This clonotype occurred many times. The chain joins TRBV27 to TRBJ2-7; D may match TRBD1 or TRBD2 (5 bases each). V lost 3 bases and J lost 0, with 12 bases in between. Germline V gene data show CDR1 as MNHEY and CDR2 as SMNVEV (reference sequence). CDR3 length: 15 residues. The CDR3 sequence is CASSLAGTLSYEQYF. In DNA, the CDR3 is TGTGCCAGCAGTTTGGCCGGGACGCTCTCCTACGAGCAGTACTTC.

The sample holds many counts of this clonotype. This chain connects TRBV4-3 to TRBJ2-3; D is unclear. The CDR3 runs to 15 residues. Germline V lookup: CDR1 LGHNA, CDR2 YSLEER. Between the trimmed V and J ends, which lost 5 bases and 3 bases, there was a span of 15 bases. In DNA, the CDR3 is TGCGCCAGCAGCTACCGCATTGAGGCGACAGATACGCAGTATTTT. This translates into CASSYRIEATDTQYF.

This clonotype was detected once. The missing conserved phenylalanine or tryptophan at the end of this CDR3 makes a read error likely. The gene calls are TRBV6-5 and TRBJ2-7; D possibly uses TRBD1 or TRBD2 (5 bases each). V was shortened by 8 bases and J by 7 bases, with 15 bases between the two germline ends. The CDR3 covers 12 residues. Germline V gene data show CDR1 as MNHEY and CDR2 as SVGAGI. DNA for the CDR3: TGTGCCAGCTCCCCCTTGGGGGATGAGCAGTACTCC. It specifies CASSPLGDEQYS.

The rearrangement joins TRBV9 to TRBJ1-3, with a weak D call TRBD1 (5 bases). V shed 0 bases and J shed 4 bases, with 11 bases lying between them. Germline V gene sequence: CDR1 SGDLS, CDR2 YYNGEE. CDR3 length: 15 residues. The CDR3 DNA is TGTGCCAGCAGCGTAGAAGCAGGGATGGGAAACACCATATATTTT. Protein product: CASSVEAGMGNTIYF.

Of note for this clonotype: The junction differs from germline at one of its ends, possibly a read error. This sequence joins TRBV14 and TRBJ2-1; TRBD2 agrees at 8 bases. This CDR3 has 15 residues. Germline values: CDR1 SGHDN, CDR2 FVKESK. CDR3 nucleotide sequence: TGTGCCAGCAGCCAAACTAGCGGACTATACAATGAGCAGTCCTTC. Translation gives CASSQTSGLYNEQSF.

In the case of this clonotype: Its ends do not fully match the called genes, so a read error is possible. The chain has TRBV27 and TRBJ2-7; D remains unclear. The CDR3 consists of 13 residues. The germline gives CDR1 MNHEY, CDR2 SMNVEV (reference sequence). The CDR3 sequence: CASSLSWSYEQNF. For the CDR3, the DNA is TGTGCCAGCAGTTTATCGTGGAGCTACGAGCAGAACTTC.

The CDR3 is CASSLNGAGWTSYEQYF. The CDR3 DNA reads as TGTGCCAGCAGCCTCAACGGGGCGGGCTGGACTTCCTACGAGCAGTACTTC. The rearrangement uses TRBV7-2 and TRBJ2-7, with D tentatively TRBD1 or TRBD2 (5 bases each). The CDR3 sequence is 17 residues long. V dropped 5 bases and J dropped 1 base, with 21 bases sitting between them. Germline CDR1 SGHTA, CDR2 FQGNSA. Combining the CDR3 with reference TRBV7-2 and TRBJ2-7 gives the whole variable domain GAGVSQSPSNKVTEKGKDVELRCDPISGHTALYWYRQSLGQGLEFLIYFQGNSAPDKSGLPSDRFSAERTGGSVSTLTIQRTQQEDSAVYLCASSLNGAGWTSYEQYFGPGTRLTVT.

This chain uses TRBV25-1 with TRBJ2-1, with 8 nucleotides matching TRBD2. The CDR3 contains 14 residues. Germline V lookup: CDR1 MGHDK, CDR2 SYGVNS. Trimming at V came to 8 bases and at J to 6 bases, leaving 9 bases not matched to a gene. The CDR3 sequence: CASRRGGLRNEQFF. The CDR3 DNA follows: TGTGCCAGCCGTCGGGGGGGCCTTCGCAATGAGCAGTTCTTC.

As to this clonotype: At one boundary the junction diverges from the germline segment, which might be a read error. The chain joins TRBV6-5 to TRBJ1-5; D remains unclear. CDR1 is MNHEY and CDR2 is SVGAGI in the germline V gene. This CDR3 has 13 residues. The CDR3 nucleotides are TGTCCCACCGCGGCCCCTACCAATCACCCCCACCATTTT. Its protein is CPTAAPTNHPHHF.

This clonotype was seen repeatedly, ten times or more. V usage is TRBV9 and J usage is TRBJ2-3; 14 nucleotides agree with TRBD2. The CDR3 length is 17 residues. The germline V gene encodes CDR1 SGDLS and CDR2 YYNGEE. V lost 3 bases, J lost 2 bases, and 5 bases stayed unmatched. The CDR3 loop is CASSGGLAGGSTDTQYF. DNA of the CDR3: TGTGCCAGCAGCGGCGGACTAGCGGGAGGCTCCACAGATACGCAGTATTTT.

In regard to this clonotype: Since a much larger clone is just one base distant, this may be a read error. V is TRBV12-3 or TRBV12-4 and J is TRBJ2-3; TRBD1 matches 9 bases. This CDR3 is 15 amino acids long. The CDR3 sequence: CASSFLDRGADMQYF. CDR3 nucleotides: TGTGCCAGCAGTTTTCTGGACAGGGGAGCAGATATGCAGTATTTT.

This clonotype was seen a handful of times. The CDR3 DNA is TGCAGTGCTAGTGAAGACAGTCCCTGGGGGACCTACGAGCAGTACTTC. Amino acid sequence: CSASEDSPWGTYEQYF. V usage is TRBV20-1 and J usage is TRBJ2-7; D is perhaps TRBD1 or TRBD2 (5 bases each). There are 16 residues in the CDR3. CDR1 is DFQATT and CDR2 is SNEGSKA in the germline V gene (reference sequence). Trimming removed 3 bases from V and 2 bases from J, with 20 bases in between.

The chain recombines TRBV4-3 with TRBJ1-1, with D perhaps matching TRBD1 (6 bases). Deletions cut 0 bases from V and 10 bases from J, with 18 bases between. Germline V gives CDR1 LGHNA, CDR2 YSLEER. The CDR3 extends over 15 amino acids. CDR3 nucleotide sequence: TGCGCCAGCAGCCAAGATCTTCGGGGGCAATCGGTAGCTTTCTTT. This codes for CASSQDLRGQSVAFF.

This clonotype was counted ten times or more. As DNA, the CDR3 is TGTGCCAGCAGTTTTGGGACAGGGAAGAGCTACACCTTC. Translated, it gives CASSFGTGKSYTF. The chain couples TRBV27 to TRBJ1-2, with TRBD1 matching 9 bases. The CDR3 is made up of 13 amino acids. Germline values: CDR1 MNHEY, CDR2 SMNVEV (reference sequence). With V trimmed by 3 bases and J by 9 bases, 5 bases remained unmatched.

Note on this clonotype: Just one base apart from a much larger clone, this may be a read error. The rearrangement joins TRBV21-1 to TRBJ1-5; the table's D call, TRBD1, was not checked against the DNA. TRBV21-1 is flagged as a pseudogene. CDR3 length: 15 amino acids. This CDR3 is CASPARGIFNQPQHF. The CDR3 DNA is TGTGCCAGCCCCGCCCGGGGTATATTCAATCAGCCCCAGCATTTT.

This clonotype was observed many times. The rearrangement uses TRBV5-6 and TRBJ2-3, with 7 positions matching TRBD2. The germline V gene has CDR1 SGHDT and CDR2 YYEEEE. V lost 5 bases to trimming and J lost 4 bases; unmatched junction nucleotides: 10. This CDR3 spans 15 amino acids. DNA of the CDR3: TGTGCCAGCAGGTCCCGCGGGAGTCCCCCAGATACGCAGTATTTT. It codes for CASRSRGSPPDTQYF.

This clonotype has ten or more counts. The rearrangement links TRBV6-5 to TRBJ2-7; perhaps TRBD1 as D (6 bases). V shed 0 bases and J shed 6 bases, with 15 bases lying between them. Germline V gene lookup returns CDR1 MNHEY and CDR2 SVGAGI. This CDR3 region has 15 residues. CDR3 DNA sequence: TGTGCCAGCAGTTACTCGACTGGTGGGGGCCTCGAGCAGTACTTC. Its protein is CASSYSTGGGLEQYF.

About this clonotype itself: A junction boundary mismatches the germline segment, possibly from a read error. This chain connects TRBV7-2 to TRBJ2-7; D remains unclear. Germline assignment: CDR1 SGHTA and CDR2 FQGNSA. This CDR3 spans 12 amino acids. CDR3 region: CASSLSGYAQYF. The DNA of the CDR3 is TGTGCCAGCAGCTTATCCGGCTACGCGCAGTACTTC.